Sequencing of this TCR beta chain was carried out in a study of identical twins. Study-wide results and caveats: Modelling approaches yielded underestimates of out-of-frame TCR alpha sharing between monozygotic twins. Those out-of-frame alpha sequences shared by twins showed an excess of low generation probability.

A universal primer site came from template switching; cDNA carried unique molecular identifiers. TCRdb fed the 5' RACE reads into MiXCR, producing one record per CDR3 protein. The repertoire consists of around 220,000 distinct CDR3 sequences, with more than 13% occurring once and the leading ten covering around 8.9%. Trimming removed 3 bases at V and 0 bases at J, with 7 bases between. Germline V CDR1 and CDR2: SQVTM, ANQGSEA. CDR3 length: 13 amino acids. In the case of this clonotype: Its antigen is as yet unknown.

The sample comprised memory (CD45RO+) T cells sorted from blood. The gene calls are TRBV29-1 and TRBJ2-3, with a weak D call TRBD2 (6 bases). The TCR comes from a woman in her late teens or twenties in good health. The CDR3 sequence is CSVEGLSTDTQYF. The DNA of the CDR3 is TGCAGCGTTGAGGGACTTAGCACAGATACGCAGTATTTT.